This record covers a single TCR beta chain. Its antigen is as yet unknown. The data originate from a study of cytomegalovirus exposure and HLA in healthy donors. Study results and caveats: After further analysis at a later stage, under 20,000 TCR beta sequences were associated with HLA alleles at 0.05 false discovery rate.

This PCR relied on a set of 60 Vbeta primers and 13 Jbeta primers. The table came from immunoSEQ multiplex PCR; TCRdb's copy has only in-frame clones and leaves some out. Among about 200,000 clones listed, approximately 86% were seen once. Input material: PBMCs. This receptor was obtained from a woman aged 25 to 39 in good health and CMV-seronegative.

CDR3 DNA: TGTGCCAGCAGGGTACTAGGGCGGGAGGGCCTGAATGAGCAGTTCTTC. It yields the protein CASRVLGREGLNEQFF. V usage is TRBV2 and J usage is TRBJ2-1; 9 bases map to TRBD2. Germline trimming cut 6 bases from V and 7 bases from J; bases unmatched to any gene: 13. The CDR3 runs 16 residues. The V gene's germline CDR1 is SNHLY and CDR2 FYNNEI. Full variable domain (missing parts from reference TRBV2 and TRBJ2-1): EPEVTQTPSHQVTQMGQEVILRCVPISNHLYFYWYRQILGQKVEFLVSFYNNEISEKSEIFDDQFSVERPDGSNFTLKIRSTKLEDSAMYFCASRVLGREGLNEQFFGPGTRLTVL.